One and the same sample provided the 13 T cell receptor beta chains below, sequenced in a study of TIL therapy for anti-PD-1-resistant metastatic lung cancer. Sample time point: pre-treatment sample, taken before nivolumab and TIL therapy. The tumor samples were excised metastases, mostly pleural nodules or supraclavicular lymph nodes. Sequencing used immunoSEQ v3. The data were produced by immunoSEQ multiplex PCR, yet TCRdb's version contains in-frame clones alone and is incomplete. There are 20,000 to 30,000 clones in the sample; 63% occur only once, and roughly a sixth lies in the top ten. The starting material was tumor tissue, obtained at baseline. These receptors were collected from a woman aged 30 to 85 with non-small cell lung cancer.

This clone was found many times. This rearrangement joins TRBV21-1 to TRBJ2-7. TRBV21-1 is listed as a pseudogene. CDR3 length equals 12 residues. The CDR3 here is CASSKDGNEQYF. The CDR3 DNA follows: TGTGCCAGCAGCAAAGATGGGAACGAGCAGTACTTC.

The gene calls are TRBV21-1 and TRBJ2-7; no DNA check was done on the table's D call, TRBD2. TRBV21-1 is listed as a pseudogene. The CDR3 consists of 15 residues. Here the CDR3 reads CASSKALRGNYEQYF. The CDR3 DNA reads as TGTGCCAGCAGCAAAGCTTTACGGGGGAACTACGAGCAGTACTTC.

In its sample, this clone was seen a few times. The rearrangement uses TRBV19 and TRBJ1-3; D call uncertain. Per the germline V gene, CDR1 is LNHDA and CDR2 is SQIVND (reference sequence). Trimming stripped 4 bases from V and 2 bases from J, with 15 bases between. There are 16 residues in the CDR3. CDR3 coding DNA: TGTGCCAGTAGTACAAGAGATTGGAAAGCTGGAAACACCATATATTTT. Residues: CASSTRDWKAGNTIYF.

The chain employs TRBV5-1 and TRBJ1-4; the D gene is possibly TRBD1 (5 bases). V lost 4 bases and J lost 3, with 13 bases in between. In germline, CDR1 is SGHRS, CDR2 YFSETQ. The CDR3 consists of 15 residues. The CDR3 DNA follows: TGCGCCAGCAGCCTCCCCGGGGCGGCTAATGAAAAACTGTTTTTT. It is translated as CASSLPGAANEKLFF.

The genes are TRBV5-1 and TRBJ2-4; D possibly uses TRBD1 or TRBD2 (5 bases each). The CDR3 length is 15 residues. Per the germline V gene, CDR1 is SGHRS and CDR2 is YFSETQ. V shed 1 base and J shed 7 bases, with 15 bases lying between them. This CDR3 reads CASSLTGTTENIQYF. Written as DNA, the CDR3 is TGCGCCAGCAGCTTGACCGGGACCACCGAGAACATTCAGTACTTC.

A few counts support this clone. DNA of the CDR3: TGCAGCGTATCCGGGACTAGCGGGAGGAATTCCTACGAGCAGTACTTC. It encodes CSVSGTSGRNSYEQYF. The chain joins TRBV29-1 to TRBJ2-7; 15 positions match TRBD2. V shed 6 bases, J shed 1 base, and the junction held 7 bases outside the gene matches. CDR1 SQVTM and CDR2 ANQGSEA come from the germline V gene. CDR3 length equals 16 residues.

Written as DNA, the CDR3 is TGTGCCAGCAGTATCTATCCCGACAATGAGCAGTTCTTC. Translated, it gives CASSIYPDNEQFF. The chain uses TRBV25-1 and TRBJ2-1; no reliable D call. This CDR3 contains 13 residues. V was pared by 5 bases and J by 5 bases, with 10 bases between. In germline, CDR1 is MGHDK, CDR2 SYGVNS.

The chain recombines TRBV6-1 with TRBJ2-7; the match to TRBD2 covers 9 bases. Per the germline V gene, CDR1 is MNHNS and CDR2 is SASEGT. Trimming removed 9 bases from V and 4 bases from J; junction bases left unmatched: 10. This CDR3 region has 14 residues. The CDR3 DNA reads as TGTGCCAGTGTCTCGGGACTAGCACCTTACGAGCAGTACTTC. Its translation is CASVSGLAPYEQYF.

The V and J genes are TRBV5-4 and TRBJ2-2, with 10 bases that match TRBD2. Germline-derived CDR1 and CDR2 are SGHNT and YYREEE (reference sequence). The CDR3 spans 15 residues. V gave up 3 bases and J gave up 6 bases; unmatched junction bases: 5. The DNA of the CDR3 is TGTGCCAGCAGCTACGGGACTAGCGCTTCCGGGGAGCTGTTTTTT. Translated: CASSYGTSASGELFF.

This clone counts as medium-sized (0.01 to 0.1%). This chain connects TRBV18 to TRBJ2-7; D is unclear. There are 13 residues in the CDR3. The germline V gene has CDR1 KGHSH and CDR2 LQKENI. Between the trimmed V and J ends, which lost 4 bases and 2 bases, there was a span of 9 bases. The CDR3 protein is CASSLLPTYEQYF. The CDR3 DNA is TGTGCCAGCTCACTCCTCCCAACCTACGAGCAGTACTTC.

This clone was recorded a few times. For the CDR3, the DNA is TGCGCCAGCAGCCCGGAGGGGGCTGGTAATGAAAAACTGTTTTTT. Translation gives CASSPEGAGNEKLFF. The chain combines TRBV5-1 with TRBJ1-4, with TRBD1 matching 7 bases. V shed 4 bases and J 4 bases; nucleotides not matched to a gene: 7. Germline CDR1 reads SGHRS; CDR2 reads YFSETQ. This CDR3 contains 15 residues. Looking up the rest from reference TRBV5-1 and TRBJ1-4 gives the full variable domain: KAGVTQTPRYLIKTRGQQVTLSCSPISGHRSVSWYQQTPGQGLQFLFEYFSETQRNKGNFPGRFSGRQFSNSRSEMNVSTLELGDSALYLCASSPEGAGNEKLFFGSGTQLSVL.

A few counts support this clone. This CDR3 is CASRPSQGHTEAFF. The CDR3 DNA reads as TGTGCCAGTAGACCCAGTCAGGGCCACACTGAAGCTTTCTTT. The V call is TRBV19, the J call TRBJ1-1; a possible D gene is TRBD1 (5 bases). V gave up 6 bases and J gave up 3 bases, with 14 bases separating them. Germline CDR1 LNHDA, CDR2 SQIVND (reference sequence). CDR3 length: 14 residues.

The chain employs TRBV19 and TRBJ1-5; unclear D gene. This CDR3 has 14 amino acids. Germline values: CDR1 LNHDA, CDR2 SQIVND (reference sequence). V lost 3 bases, J lost 5 bases, and 11 bases lay in between. CDR3 sequence (DNA): TGTGCCAGTAGTATTTCAACCCCCGATCAGCCCCAGCATTTT. It translates to CASSISTPDQPQHF.